Below, one TCR beta chain is given with its context. This entry is derived from a study of blood T cell repertoires in COVID-19. Study overall: Sites across the United States, Italy and Spain contributed samples from acute and convalescent COVID-19.

TCRdb's table, derived via immunoSEQ multiplex PCR, lists solely in-frame clones and lacks some. The table includes about 160,000 clones, 70% to 90% detected once. V lost 4 bases and J 3 bases, leaving 15 bases between the germline ends. The length of the CDR3 is 14 residues. CDR1 and CDR2 from the germline V gene are SQVTM and ANQGSEA. The chain employs TRBV29-1 and TRBJ1-1, with a tentative D call TRBD1 (5 bases). The sequenced sample consisted of peripheral blood. The clonotype originates from a man aged 45 to 65 with active or convalescent COVID-19. The CDR3 DNA reads as TGCAGCGTTGTTGGCAGGGTGGTGGACACTGAAGCTTTCTTT. Translating it yields CSVVGRVVDTEAFF.